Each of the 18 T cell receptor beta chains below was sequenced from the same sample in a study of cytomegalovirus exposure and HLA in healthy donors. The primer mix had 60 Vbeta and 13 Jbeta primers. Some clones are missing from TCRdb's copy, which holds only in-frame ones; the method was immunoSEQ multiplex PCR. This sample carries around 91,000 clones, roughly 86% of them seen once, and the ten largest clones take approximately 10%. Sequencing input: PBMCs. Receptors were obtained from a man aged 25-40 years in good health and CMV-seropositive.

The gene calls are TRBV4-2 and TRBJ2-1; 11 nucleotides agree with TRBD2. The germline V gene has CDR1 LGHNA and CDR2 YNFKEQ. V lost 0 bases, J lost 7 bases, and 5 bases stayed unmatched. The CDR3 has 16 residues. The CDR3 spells CASSQDGVAGGNEQFF. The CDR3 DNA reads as TGTGCCAGCAGCCAAGATGGGGTAGCGGGAGGGAATGAGCAGTTCTTC.

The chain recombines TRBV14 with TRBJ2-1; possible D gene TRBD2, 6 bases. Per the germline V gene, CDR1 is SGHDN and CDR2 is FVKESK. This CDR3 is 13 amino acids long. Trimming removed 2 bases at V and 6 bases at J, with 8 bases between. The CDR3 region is CASSQLGGNEQFF. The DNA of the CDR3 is TGTGCCAGCAGCCAACTGGGAGGCAATGAGCAGTTCTTC.

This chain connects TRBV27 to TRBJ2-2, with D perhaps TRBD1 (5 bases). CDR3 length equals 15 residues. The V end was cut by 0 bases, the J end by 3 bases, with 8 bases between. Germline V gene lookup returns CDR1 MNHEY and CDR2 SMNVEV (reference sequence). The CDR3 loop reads CASSLSGADTGELFF. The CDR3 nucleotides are TGTGCCAGCAGTTTATCAGGGGCCGACACCGGGGAGCTGTTTTTT.

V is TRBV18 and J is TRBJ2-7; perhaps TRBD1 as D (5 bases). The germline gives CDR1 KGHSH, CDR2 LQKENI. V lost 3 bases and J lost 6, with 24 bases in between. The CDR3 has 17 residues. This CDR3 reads CASSPHTIATVGSEQYF. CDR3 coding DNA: TGTGCCAGCTCACCCCATACGATCGCGACAGTGGGCTCCGAGCAGTACTTC.

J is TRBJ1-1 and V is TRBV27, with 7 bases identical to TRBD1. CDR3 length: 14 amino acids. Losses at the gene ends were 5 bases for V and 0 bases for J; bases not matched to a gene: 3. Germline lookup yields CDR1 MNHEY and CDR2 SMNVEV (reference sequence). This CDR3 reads CASSKTGMNTEAFF. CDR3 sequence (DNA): TGTGCCAGCAGTAAGACAGGGATGAACACTGAAGCTTTCTTT.

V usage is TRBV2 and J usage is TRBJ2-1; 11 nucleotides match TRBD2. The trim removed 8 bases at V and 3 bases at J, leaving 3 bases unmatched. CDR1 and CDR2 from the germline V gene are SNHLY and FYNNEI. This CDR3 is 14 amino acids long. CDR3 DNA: TGTGCCAGCGGGGGACTAGCGGACTACAATGAGCAGTTCTTC. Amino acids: CASGGLADYNEQFF.

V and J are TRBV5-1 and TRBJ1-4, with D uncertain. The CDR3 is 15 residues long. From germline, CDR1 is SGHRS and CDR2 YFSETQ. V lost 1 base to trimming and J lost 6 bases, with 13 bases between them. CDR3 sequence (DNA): TGCGCCAGCAGCTTGACGGGAGTAGGGCATGAAAAACTGTTTTTT. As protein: CASSLTGVGHEKLFF.

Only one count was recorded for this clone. CDR3 coding DNA: TGTGCCAGCAGCTTGGGATCTGGGACAGGTGACGGCTACACCTTC. This codes for CASSLGSGTGDGYTF. V and J are TRBV5-4 and TRBJ1-2; 8 nucleotides line up with TRBD1. Germline CDR1 reads SGHNT; CDR2 reads YYREEE (reference sequence). This CDR3 contains 15 residues. V lost 0 bases to trimming and J lost 8 bases; unmatched junction nucleotides: 9.

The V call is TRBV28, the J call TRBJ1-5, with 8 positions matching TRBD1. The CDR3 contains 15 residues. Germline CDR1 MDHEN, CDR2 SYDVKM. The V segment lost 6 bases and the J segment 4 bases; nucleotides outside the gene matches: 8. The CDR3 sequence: CASRPGQARNQPQHF. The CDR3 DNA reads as TGTGCCAGCAGACCGGGACAGGCGAGGAATCAGCCCCAGCATTTT.

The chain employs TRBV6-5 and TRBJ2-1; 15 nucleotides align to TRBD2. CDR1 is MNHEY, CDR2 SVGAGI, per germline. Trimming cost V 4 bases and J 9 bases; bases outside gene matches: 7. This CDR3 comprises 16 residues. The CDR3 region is CASSSGTSGRFGEQFF. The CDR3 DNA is TGTGCCAGCAGTTCAGGGACTAGCGGGAGGTTCGGTGAGCAGTTCTTC.

CDR3 protein: CAWSAGGANVLTF. As DNA, the CDR3 is TGTGCCTGGAGTGCGGGAGGGGCCAACGTCCTGACTTTC. The J gene is TRBJ2-6, the V gene TRBV30, with a tentative D call TRBD2 (5 bases). CDR1 is GTSNPN and CDR2 is SVGIG in the germline V gene (reference sequence). The length of the CDR3 is 13 residues. The ends were cut back, 1 base at V and 4 bases at J, with 5 bases in the middle.

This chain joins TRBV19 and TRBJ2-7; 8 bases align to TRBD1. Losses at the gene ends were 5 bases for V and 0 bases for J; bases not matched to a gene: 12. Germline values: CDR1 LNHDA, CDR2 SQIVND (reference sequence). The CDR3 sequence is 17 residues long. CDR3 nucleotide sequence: TGTGCCAGTAGTCCGTCCCGGGACAGGCAAAGCTCCTACGAGCAGTACTTC. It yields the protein CASSPSRDRQSSYEQYF.

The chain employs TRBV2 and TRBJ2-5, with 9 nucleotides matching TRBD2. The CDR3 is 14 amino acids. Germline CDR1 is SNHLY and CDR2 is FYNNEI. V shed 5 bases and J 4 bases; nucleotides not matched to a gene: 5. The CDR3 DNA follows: TGTGCCAGCAGTACGACTAGCGGAGGAGAGACCCAGTACTTC. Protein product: CASSTTSGGETQYF.

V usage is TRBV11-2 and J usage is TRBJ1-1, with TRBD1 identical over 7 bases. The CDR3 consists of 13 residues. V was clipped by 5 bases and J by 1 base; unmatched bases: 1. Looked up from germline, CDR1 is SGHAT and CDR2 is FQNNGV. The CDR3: CASSGTENTEAFF. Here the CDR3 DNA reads TGTGCCAGCAGCGGGACAGAGAACACTGAAGCTTTCTTT.

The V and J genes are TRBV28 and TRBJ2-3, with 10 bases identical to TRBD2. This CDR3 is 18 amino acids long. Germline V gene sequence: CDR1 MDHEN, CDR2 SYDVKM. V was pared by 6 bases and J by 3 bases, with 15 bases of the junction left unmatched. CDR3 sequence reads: CASRRTSGYPTGTDTQYF. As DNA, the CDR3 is TGTGCCAGCAGACGGACTAGCGGATATCCCACGGGTACAGATACGCAGTATTTT.

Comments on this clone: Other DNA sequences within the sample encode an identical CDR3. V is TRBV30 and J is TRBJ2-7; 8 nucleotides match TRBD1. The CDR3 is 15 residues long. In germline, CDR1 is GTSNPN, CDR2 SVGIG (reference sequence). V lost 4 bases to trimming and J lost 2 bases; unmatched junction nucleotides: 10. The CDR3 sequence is CAWNLPRQGTYEQYF. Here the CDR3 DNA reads TGTGCCTGGAATCTCCCCCGACAGGGGACCTACGAGCAGTACTTC.

The CDR3 coding sequence is TGTGCCAGCAGCTATCAGGGGGGTAATGAAAAACTGTTTTTT. Protein product: CASSYQGGNEKLFF. This chain joins TRBV7-2 and TRBJ1-4, with 7 nucleotides matching TRBD1. The CDR3 covers 14 residues. Germline-derived CDR1 and CDR2 are SGHTA and FQGNSA. The J segment lost 4 bases and the V segment lost 4 bases, leaving 3 bases of the junction unmatched.

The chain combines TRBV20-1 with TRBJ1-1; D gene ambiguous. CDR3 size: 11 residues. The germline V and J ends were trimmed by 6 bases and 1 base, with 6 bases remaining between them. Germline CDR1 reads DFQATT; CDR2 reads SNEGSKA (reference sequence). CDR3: CSAIQNTEAFF. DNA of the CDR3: TGCAGTGCAATACAGAACACTGAAGCTTTCTTT.